This TCR beta chain was captured by sequencing in a study of T-cell reconstitution after alpha-beta-depleted transplantation in children. Findings and caveats of the study: Once a year had passed after transplant, T-cell counts and diversity came mostly from newly produced T cells. Recipient T cells and thymic progenitors that survived gave rise to the high TCRbeta diversity observed at day 60 in some patients. Several hundred graft clones that had expanded were reportedly the source of alpha-beta T cells about two months after transplant.

This clonotype showed up many times. Its antigen is unknown. Deletions cut 7 bases from V and 2 bases from J, with 13 bases between. The CDR3 has 14 amino acids. Germline CDR1 and CDR2: MRHNA and SNTAGT. A TCRbeta library incorporating unique molecular identifiers was prepared. TCRdb ran MiXCR on the PCR reads and lists one entry per CDR3 protein. The sample includes 250,000 to 300,000 distinct CDR3 sequences, 9.5% to 13% of them seen just once. The V call is TRBV6-4, the J call TRBJ2-3; tentative D call: TRBD1 (5 bases). The clonotype was recovered from a male patient between 2 and 15 years old who had a stem cell transplant for chronic granulomatous disease, so the T cells may come from the graft donor. This material consisted of peripheral blood, taken 180 days after TCRalphabeta/CD19-depleted stem cell transplant. The CDR3 region has the DNA TGTGCCAGCAAAGGACACCTTAACACAGATACGCAGTATTTT. Translated: CASKGHLNTDTQYF.